This is a list of T cell receptor beta chains from one sample in a study of blood T cell repertoires in COVID-19. Clones were read by immunoSEQ multiplex PCR, and TCRdb kept only the in-frame ones, dropping some. The sample contains nearly 95,000 clones, around 67% of which appear only once. Sequencing used peripheral blood. The receptor source for this set is a man aged 65-85 years with COVID-19, enrolled during active disease. CDR3s include the opening cysteine and the closing phenylalanine or tryptophan.

CDR3 | J | V
CASSLDLLATSTDTQYF | TRBJ2-3 | TRBV7-9
CASSQEHGRGQPQHF | TRBJ1-5 | TRBV4-2
CASSTVPGTRGGYTF | TRBJ1-2 | TRBV19
CASSQGTGDQPQHF | TRBJ1-5 | TRBV7-2
CASSVGEDQPQHF | TRBJ1-5 | TRBV9
CASSLHSVGNTIYF | TRBJ1-3 | TRBV28
CATQTRGASSYEQYF | TRBJ2-7 | TRBV19
CASSHPTSGRKYEQYF | TRBJ2-7 | TRBV3-1/TRBV3-2
CASSPYPGQGPNQPQHF | TRBJ1-5 | TRBV28
CASSTGGNTGELFF | TRBJ2-2 | TRBV28
CASSPNSNTEAFF | TRBJ1-1 | TRBV28
CAISESGGRGIGNTIYF | TRBJ1-3 | TRBV10-3